The subject of this entry is one T cell receptor (beta chain). The antigen remains unidentified. This record belongs to a study of blood T cells in healthy people across ages. Study details: Roughly one uniquely barcoded beta molecule per two T cells was captured.

Whole-study results and caveats: The percentage of naive T cells correlated strongly with TCR beta diversity. It was the long-lived donors that had more naive CD4+ cells and higher diversity than aged donors.

The use of a sample-barcoded 5' primer and a J-beta primer mix characterized a second PCR of about 6 to 11 cycles. Via MiXCR, TCRdb re-called the 5' RACE reads, giving one row per CDR3 protein. The top ten clones hold around 15% of a sample with some 900,000 distinct CDR3 sequences, roughly 48% of them seen once. Unmatched junction bases numbered 3, after V lost 3 bases and J lost 0 bases. The length of the CDR3 is 14 residues. CDR1 and CDR2 (germline): DFQATT, SNEGSKA (reference sequence). The clonotype comes from a man between 25 and 39 years old in good health. The sample consisted of blood. The genes are TRBV20-1 and TRBJ2-3, with 7 positions matching TRBD1. CDR3 amino acids: CSARTGLSTDTQYF. CDR3 DNA sequence: TGCAGTGCTAGGACAGGGTTGAGCACAGATACGCAGTATTTT.